These T cell receptor beta chains were read from a single sample in a study of PD-L1 blockade in urothelial cancer. Data came from immunoSEQ multiplex PCR; TCRdb stores just in-frame clones and leaves some out. Of 60,000 to 85,000 clones in the sample, roughly 87% were seen once. This specimen was PBMCs, taken around atezolizumab (anti-PD-L1) treatment. The receptors were sampled from a woman aged 70-85 years with urothelial cancer. Both conserved end residues are part of each CDR3. The D gene is left open where the match is weak. The size entry is marked missing in some rows and otherwise reads once, few, many or a size class.

j_call	cdr3_length	d_call	clone_size	v_call	cdr3_nt	cdr3_aa
TRBJ2-1	15	.	.	TRBV2	TGTGCCAGCAGTGAGGAGGGGAGTGGTTACAATGAGCAGTTCTTC	CASSEEGSGYNEQFF
TRBJ1-1	15	TRBD1	.	TRBV15	TGTGCCACCAGCAGAGGGGACAGGGCGAACACTGAAGCTTTCTTT	CATSRGDRANTEAFF
TRBJ2-7	12	TRBD1	.	TRBV10-3	TGTGCCATCAAACAGGGGGCGCAGGAGCAGTACTTC	CAIKQGAQEQYF
TRBJ2-3	11	.	.	TRBV11-2	TGTGCCAGCAGCTCGCGGGATACGCAGTATTTT	CASSSRDTQYF
TRBJ2-7	13	TRBD1	.	TRBV2	TGTGCCAGCAGCCCGACAGGGCTCAACGAGCAGTACTTC	CASSPTGLNEQYF
TRBJ2-5	14	TRBD2	.	TRBV13	TGTGCCAGCAGCTTCGGCGGGGGGCCAGAGACCCAGTACTTC	CASSFGGGPETQYF
TRBJ1-2	16	.	.	TRBV10-3	TGTGCCATCAGTGAGGCGGCAACTGCGCCCAGCAGTGGCTACACCTTC	CAISEAATAPSSGYTF
TRBJ2-3	15	TRBD2	once	TRBV5-4	TGTGCCAGCAGCTTGTTCCTAGCGGGGACAGATACGCAGTATTTT	CASSLFLAGTDTQYF
TRBJ2-1	15	TRBD2	.	TRBV5-4	TGTGCCAGCAGCTTACCTCTAGCGGGAATCAATGAGCAGTTCTTC	CASSLPLAGINEQFF
TRBJ2-7	15	TRBD2	.	TRBV7-3	TGTGCCAGCCCCTCGGGGCTAGCGGGCATTAACGAGCAGTACTTC	CASPSGLAGINEQYF
TRBJ2-1	13	.	.	TRBV27	TGTGCCAGCAGGGGCGTCGGCTACAATGAGCAGTTCTTC	CASRGVGYNEQFF
TRBJ2-7	13	.	.	TRBV28	TGTGCCAGCAGTTATCGTCAGAACTACGAGCAGTACTTC	CASSYRQNYEQYF
TRBJ2-7	15	TRBD2	.	TRBV28	TGTGCCAGCAGGCTTGGGCCAGGGAGGGACTACGAGCAGTACTTC	CASRLGPGRDYEQYF
TRBJ2-3	13	.	few	TRBV18	TGTGCCAGCTCAGCGGGCCAGCGGGATACGCAGTATTTT	CASSAGQRDTQYF
TRBJ2-2	16	.	.	TRBV7-2	TGTGCCAGCAGCTTAGACCGGGGTTTGCAAACCGGGGAGCTGTTTTTT	CASSLDRGLQTGELFF